This entry lists 19 T cell receptor beta chains sequenced from one sample in a study of response to subunit inactivated influenza vaccine. TCRdb re-analysed the RT-PCR reads in MiXCR, keeping a single row per CDR3 protein. Of around 760,000 distinct CDR3 sequences listed, 11% to 15% are singletons. Material: PBMCs from blood, obtained less than 15 days before vaccination. The receptors were sampled from a man aged 50-59 years who received an inactivated influenza vaccine.

The chain recombines TRBV5-4 with TRBJ2-4; TRBD2 aligns across 9 bases. Germline trimming cut 3 bases from V and 6 bases from J; bases unmatched to any gene: 4. The CDR3 loop spans 14 amino acids. Germline V gene sequence: CDR1 SGHNT, CDR2 YYREEE (reference sequence). This chain's CDR3 is CASSSGLAGNIQYF. CDR3 DNA: TGTGCCAGCAGCTCGGGACTAGCCGGAAACATTCAGTACTTC.

This clonotype was recorded a few times. The chain uses TRBV6-2 or TRBV6-3 and TRBJ2-7; the D is unclear. CDR3 size: 13 residues. The ends were cut back, 2 bases at V and 2 bases at J, with 7 bases in the middle. In germline, CDR1 is MNHEY, CDR2 SVGEGT. The DNA of the CDR3 is TGTGCCAGCAGTTACCAACGAACCTACGAGCAGTACTTC. Protein product: CASSYQRTYEQYF.

This sequence joins TRBV20-1 and TRBJ2-7; D perhaps matches TRBD1 (7 bases). V lost 1 base to trimming and J lost 2 bases, with 12 bases between them. CDR1 and CDR2 from the germline V gene are DFQATT and SNEGSKA (reference sequence). The CDR3 sequence is 14 residues long. CDR3 protein: CSARGGDRTYEQYF. CDR3 DNA sequence: TGCAGTGCTAGAGGGGGGGACAGAACCTACGAGCAGTACTTC.

This clonotype was seen repeatedly, ten times or more. The chain joins TRBV20-1 to TRBJ2-3, with TRBD1 matching 9 bases. After removal of 5 bases from V and 5 bases from J, the junction contained 8 bases not matched to a gene. The CDR3 extends over 14 amino acids. Germline assignment: CDR1 DFQATT and CDR2 SNEGSKA (reference sequence). This chain's CDR3 is CSAGNRGHGDTQYF. Written as DNA, the CDR3 is TGCAGTGCTGGAAACAGGGGGCACGGAGATACGCAGTATTTT.

The V call is TRBV2, the J call TRBJ2-7, with 10 positions matching TRBD1. Per germline, CDR1 SNHLY and CDR2 FYNNEI. Losses at the gene ends were 2 bases for V and 3 bases for J; bases not matched to a gene: 4. The CDR3 is 15 residues long. CDR3 bases: TGTGCCAGCAGTGAACGGGGACAGGGGATCTACGAGCAGTACTTC. This encodes CASSERGQGIYEQYF. The full variable domain, completed using reference TRBV2 and TRBJ2-7, is EPEVTQTPSHQVTQMGQEVILRCVPISNHLYFYWYRQILGQKVEFLVSFYNNEISEKSEIFDDQFSVERPDGSNFTLKIRSTKLEDSAMYFCASSERGQGIYEQYFGPGTRLTVT.

This clonotype was counted many times. The rearrangement uses TRBV4-3 and TRBJ2-1; D not resolved. Trimming left V 3 bases short and J 0 bases short, with 9 bases between. The CDR3 runs to 15 residues. Germline CDR1 is LGHNA and CDR2 is YSLEER. The CDR3 loop reads CASSHGYSSYNEQFF. The DNA of the CDR3 is TGCGCCAGCAGCCACGGGTATAGCTCCTACAATGAGCAGTTCTTC.

The rearrangement joins TRBV7-2 to TRBJ1-1; D uncertain. The CDR3 is made up of 13 amino acids. Germline V gene lookup returns CDR1 SGHTA and CDR2 FQGNSA. Trimming left V 8 bases short and J 6 bases short, with 16 bases between. CDR3 DNA: TGTGCCAGCCTGAATCGGGCGCGGGCTGAAGCTTTCTTT. Encoded protein: CASLNRARAEAFF.

This sequence joins TRBV27 and TRBJ2-1; D is perhaps TRBD1 or TRBD2 (5 bases each). Trimming cost V 5 bases and J 5 bases, with 16 bases left between them. This CDR3 has 15 residues. Per germline, CDR1 MNHEY and CDR2 SMNVEV (reference sequence). CDR3 DNA: TGTGCCAGCAGTACCAGACTGGGGCGGGACAATGAGCAGTTCTTC. As protein: CASSTRLGRDNEQFF.

This chain connects TRBV10-3 to TRBJ2-5; D may be TRBD1 (5 bases). CDR1 and CDR2 (germline): ENHRY, SYGVKD. V was clipped by 1 base and J by 5 bases, with 14 bases between them. CDR3 length: 15 residues. The CDR3 DNA is TGTGCCATCAGTGAGTACAGGTCCAGACTGGAGACCCAGTACTTC. It translates to CAISEYRSRLETQYF.

This chain links TRBV18 with TRBJ2-5; the D gene is possibly TRBD2 (6 bases). The CDR3 spans 13 residues. Germline V gene data show CDR1 as KGHSH and CDR2 as LQKENI. The V end was cut by 0 bases, the J end by 6 bases, with 8 bases between. The CDR3, as DNA: TGTGCCAGCTCACCACCGGGACTGAAGACCCAGTACTTC. This gives the protein CASSPPGLKTQYF.

The DNA of the CDR3 is TGTGCCAGCAGTCCACAGGGATTTGAAAAACTGTTTTTT. Its translation is CASSPQGFEKLFF. The chain has TRBV27 and TRBJ1-4; a possible D gene is TRBD1 (6 bases). Trimming took off 5 bases at V and 7 bases at J, with 11 bases between the two ends. Germline V gene lookup returns CDR1 MNHEY and CDR2 SMNVEV (reference sequence). This CDR3 region has 13 residues.

This clonotype has just a few counts. This chain joins TRBV5-1 and TRBJ2-1; TRBD1 matches at 9 bases. Germline V gene sequence: CDR1 SGHRS, CDR2 YFSETQ. Unmatched junction bases numbered 9, after V lost 4 bases and J lost 7 bases. The CDR3 consists of 15 residues. CDR3 sequence (DNA): TGCGCCAGCAGCCTGAATCCGACAGGGGGAAATGAGCAGTTCTTC. This codes for CASSLNPTGGNEQFF.

The chain has TRBV9 and TRBJ1-1; D is possibly TRBD1 (6 bases). Germline V CDR1 and CDR2: SGDLS, YYNGEE. The V gene lost 1 base and the J gene lost 3 bases, with 7 bases spanning the gap. The CDR3 is made up of 13 amino acids. This chain's CDR3 is CASSVNRDTEAFF. The DNA of the CDR3 is TGTGCCAGCAGCGTAAACAGGGACACTGAAGCTTTCTTT.

This clonotype was seen ten or more times. The J gene is TRBJ2-7, the V gene TRBV28, with D perhaps TRBD2 (6 bases). The CDR3 runs to 14 residues. From germline, CDR1 is MDHEN and CDR2 SYDVKM. V lost 6 bases, J lost 4 bases, and 16 bases lay in between. CDR3 DNA: TGTGCCAGCAGCCAAAGGAGGGGCCTGTACGAGCAGTACTTC. Encoded protein: CASSQRRGLYEQYF.

This clonotype was recorded a few times. The chain employs TRBV11-2 and TRBJ1-1; 7 positions agree with TRBD1. This CDR3 is built from 16 residues. Per the germline V gene, CDR1 is SGHAT and CDR2 is FQNNGV. Unmatched junction bases numbered 15, after V lost 4 bases and J lost 7 bases. In nucleotides, the CDR3 is TGTGCCAGCAGCTCTCTTCGACAGGGCCCTCTTCTTGAAGCTTTCTTT. Residues: CASSSLRQGPLLEAFF.

This clonotype has ten or more counts. This chain connects TRBV12-3 or TRBV12-4 to TRBJ2-2; D is ambiguous. The CDR3 runs 12 residues. The V end was cut by 6 bases, the J end by 4 bases, with 6 bases between. The CDR3 spells CASSQRTGELFF. The DNA of the CDR3 is TGTGCCAGCAGCCAACGCACCGGGGAGCTGTTTTTT.

The chain's CDR3 is CASSFSPGRLNSPLHF. DNA for the CDR3: TGTGCCAGCAGCTTTTCCCCGGGACGGCTGAATTCACCCCTCCACTTT. The chain uses TRBV5-6 and TRBJ1-6, with D perhaps matching TRBD1 (5 bases). V lost 2 bases and J lost 7, with 16 bases in between. Germline V gene lookup returns CDR1 SGHDT and CDR2 YYEEEE. This CDR3 is 16 amino acids long.

In its sample, this clonotype was seen a few times. The CDR3 DNA is TGCGCCAGCAGCCAATTCGGCGGCAGTAACACCGGGGAGCTGTTTTTT. Translation gives CASSQFGGSNTGELFF. The gene calls are TRBV4-1 and TRBJ2-2; no reliable D call. From germline, CDR1 is MGHRA and CDR2 YSYEKL. The V and J ends lost 2 bases and 2 bases respectively, with 12 bases between them. The CDR3 length is 16 residues.

This clonotype was seen more than once but under ten times. This chain joins TRBV20-1 and TRBJ2-7, with TRBD1 identical over 7 bases. Germline-derived CDR1 and CDR2 are DFQATT and SNEGSKA (reference sequence). After removal of 6 bases from V and 0 bases from J, the junction contained 5 bases not matched to a gene. This CDR3 is built from 13 residues. The CDR3 region has the DNA TGCAGTGCCCAAGGGGGCCACTCCTACGAGCAGTACTTC. Translation: CSAQGGHSYEQYF.